This TCR beta chain was identified in a study of spatial heterogeneity in lung cancer. Across the whole study: The authors sequenced available follow-up PBMC samples, taken a median of about 24 months after resection.

The CDR3 totals 12 residues, both ends included. From germline, CDR1 is SGDLS and CDR2 YYNGEE. Time point described: blood at routine non-recurrence follow-up after resection. Unsorted whole RNA samples from tumor, nontumor lung or frozen PBMC were sequenced. There are many counts of this clonotype. This is likely a read error, given that the CDR3 carries no conserved phenylalanine or tryptophan at its end. The DNA is omitted, as the CDR3 cannot be located on it reliably, and the CDR3 follows TCRdb's listing. TCRdb fed the 5' RACE reads into MiXCR, producing one record per CDR3 protein. In the table there are some 120,000 distinct CDR3 sequences, 12% of which are singletons.

The origin of this receptor is a male donor with early-stage non-small cell lung cancer. Sequencing was performed on PBMCs, taken at follow-up. V gene TRBV9 combines with J gene TRBJ2-7; the table gives TRBD1 as D, unverified against the DNA. The chain's CDR3 is CASSRLNTGDKD.